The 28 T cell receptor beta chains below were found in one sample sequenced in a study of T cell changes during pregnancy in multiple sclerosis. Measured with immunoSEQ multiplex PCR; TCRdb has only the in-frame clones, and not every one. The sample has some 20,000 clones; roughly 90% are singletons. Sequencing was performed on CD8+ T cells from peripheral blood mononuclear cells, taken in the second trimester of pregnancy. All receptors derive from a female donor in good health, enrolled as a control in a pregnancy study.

The CDR3 region is CASRLQGAKETQYF. CDR3 bases: TGTGCCAGCAGACTACAGGGGGCGAAGGAGACCCAGTACTTC. The chain employs TRBV5-4 and TRBJ2-5, with 9 nucleotides matching TRBD1. J gave up 5 bases and V 5 bases, and 7 bases lay outside the gene matches. The CDR3 is 14 amino acids. Per germline, CDR1 SGHNT and CDR2 YYREEE (reference sequence).

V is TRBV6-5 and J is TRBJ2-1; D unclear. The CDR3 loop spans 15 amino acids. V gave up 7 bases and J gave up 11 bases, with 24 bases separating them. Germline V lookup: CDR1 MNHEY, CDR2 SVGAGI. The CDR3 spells CASTEIDTQPCKQFF. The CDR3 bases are TGTGCCAGCACCGAAATTGACACGCAGCCGTGCAAGCAGTTCTTC.

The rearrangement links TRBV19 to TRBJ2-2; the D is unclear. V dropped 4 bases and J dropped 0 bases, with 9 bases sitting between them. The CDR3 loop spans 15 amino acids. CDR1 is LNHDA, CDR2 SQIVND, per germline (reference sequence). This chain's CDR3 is CASSTLAANTGELFF. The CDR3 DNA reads TGTGCCAGTAGTACCCTGGCGGCGAACACCGGGGAGCTGTTTTTT.

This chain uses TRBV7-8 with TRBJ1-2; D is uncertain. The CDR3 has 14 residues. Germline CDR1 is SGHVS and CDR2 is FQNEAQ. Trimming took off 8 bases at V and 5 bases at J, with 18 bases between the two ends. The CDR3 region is CASGPFGVGYGYTF. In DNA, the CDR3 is TGTGCCAGCGGCCCGTTCGGGGTAGGGTATGGCTACACCTTC.

The CDR3 sequence: CASSFGSRGEQYF. The CDR3 region has the DNA TGTGCCAGCAGCTTTGGGAGTAGAGGCGAGCAGTACTTC. The V call is TRBV5-6, the J call TRBJ2-7; D perhaps matches TRBD2 (5 bases). Germline assignment: CDR1 SGHDT and CDR2 YYEEEE. This CDR3 contains 13 residues. V was cut by 2 bases and J by 6 bases, with 12 bases left in between.

The CDR3 nucleotides read TGTGCCAGCAGTTTATTGCTCGCGGGAGGGCCCCACGAGCAGTACTTC. Protein sequence: CASSLLLAGGPHEQYF. The chain is built from TRBV27 and TRBJ2-7, with 9 positions matching TRBD2. V dropped 1 base and J dropped 5; count of bases not matched to a gene: 9. The CDR3 totals 16 residues. The germline gives CDR1 MNHEY, CDR2 SMNVEV (reference sequence).

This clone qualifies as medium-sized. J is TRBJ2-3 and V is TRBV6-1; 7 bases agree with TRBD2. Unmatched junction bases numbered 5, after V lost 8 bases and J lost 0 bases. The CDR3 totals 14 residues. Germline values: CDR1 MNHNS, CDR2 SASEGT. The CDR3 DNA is TGTGCCAGCGAAGCGGGAAGTAGCACAGATACGCAGTATTTT. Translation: CASEAGSSTDTQYF.

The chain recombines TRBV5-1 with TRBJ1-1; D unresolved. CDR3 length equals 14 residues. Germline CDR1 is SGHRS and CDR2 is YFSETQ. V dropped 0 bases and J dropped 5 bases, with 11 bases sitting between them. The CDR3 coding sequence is TGCGCCAGCAGCTTGGGGACTGCCCTGACTGAAGCTTTCTTT. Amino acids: CASSLGTALTEAFF.

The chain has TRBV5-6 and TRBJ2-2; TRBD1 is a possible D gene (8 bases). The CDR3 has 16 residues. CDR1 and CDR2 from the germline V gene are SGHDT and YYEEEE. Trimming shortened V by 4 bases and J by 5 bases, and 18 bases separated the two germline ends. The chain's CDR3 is CASSPGQGGWTGELFF. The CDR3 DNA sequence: TGTGCCAGCAGCCCAGGACAGGGAGGGTGGACCGGGGAGCTGTTTTTT.

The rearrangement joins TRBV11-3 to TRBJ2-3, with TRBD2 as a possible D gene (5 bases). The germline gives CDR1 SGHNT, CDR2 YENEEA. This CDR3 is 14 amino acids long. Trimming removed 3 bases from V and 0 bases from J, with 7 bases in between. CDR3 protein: CASSLGGSTDTQYF. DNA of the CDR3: TGTGCCAGCAGCTTGGGCGGGAGCACAGATACGCAGTATTTT.

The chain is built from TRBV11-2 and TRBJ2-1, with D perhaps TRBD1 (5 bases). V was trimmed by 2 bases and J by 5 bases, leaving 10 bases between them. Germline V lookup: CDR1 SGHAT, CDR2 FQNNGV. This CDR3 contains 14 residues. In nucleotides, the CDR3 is TGTGCCAGCAGCTTAAACAGGAACGACAATGAGCAGTTCTTC. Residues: CASSLNRNDNEQFF. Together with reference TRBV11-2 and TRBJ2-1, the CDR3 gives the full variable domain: EAGVAQSPRYKIIEKRQSVAFWCNPISGHATLYWYQQILGQGPKLLIQFQNNGVVDDSQLPKDRFSAERLKGVDSTLKIQPAKLEDSAVYLCASSLNRNDNEQFFGPGTRLTVL.

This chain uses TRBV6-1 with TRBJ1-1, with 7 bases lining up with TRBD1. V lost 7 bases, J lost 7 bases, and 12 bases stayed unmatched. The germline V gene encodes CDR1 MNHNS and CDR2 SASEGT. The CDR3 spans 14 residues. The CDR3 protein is CASKGGEGAGEAFF. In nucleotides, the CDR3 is TGTGCCAGCAAAGGGGGAGAGGGGGCGGGTGAAGCTTTCTTT.

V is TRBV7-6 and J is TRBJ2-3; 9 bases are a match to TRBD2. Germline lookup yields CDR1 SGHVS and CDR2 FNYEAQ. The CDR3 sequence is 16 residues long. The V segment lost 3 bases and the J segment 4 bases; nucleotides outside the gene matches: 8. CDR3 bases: TGTGCCAGCAGCTTCGACCTAGCGGGGTATGCAGATACGCAGTATTTT. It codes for CASSFDLAGYADTQYF.

The DNA for the CDR3 is TGTGCCAGCAGTTTATACGGGAGCTCCTACGAGCAGTACTTC. Translation gives CASSLYGSSYEQYF. V gene TRBV27 combines with J gene TRBJ2-7; D might be TRBD2 (6 bases). Germline CDR1 and CDR2: MNHEY and SMNVEV (reference sequence). The CDR3 covers 14 residues. The ends were cut back, 1 base at V and 0 bases at J, with 7 bases in the middle.

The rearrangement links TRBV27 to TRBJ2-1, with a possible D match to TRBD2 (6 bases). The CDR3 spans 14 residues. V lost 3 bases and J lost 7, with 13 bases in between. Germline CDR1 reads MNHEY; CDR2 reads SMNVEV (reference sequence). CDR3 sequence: CASSFGGFMNEQFF. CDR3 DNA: TGTGCCAGCAGTTTTGGGGGGTTTATGAATGAGCAGTTCTTC.

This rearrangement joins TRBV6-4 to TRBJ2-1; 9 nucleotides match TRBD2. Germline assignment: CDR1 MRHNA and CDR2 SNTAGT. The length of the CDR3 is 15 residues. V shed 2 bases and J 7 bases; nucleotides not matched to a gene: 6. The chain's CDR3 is CASSDLSGRGNEQFF. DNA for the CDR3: TGTGCCAGCAGTGACCTTAGCGGGAGAGGAAATGAGCAGTTCTTC.

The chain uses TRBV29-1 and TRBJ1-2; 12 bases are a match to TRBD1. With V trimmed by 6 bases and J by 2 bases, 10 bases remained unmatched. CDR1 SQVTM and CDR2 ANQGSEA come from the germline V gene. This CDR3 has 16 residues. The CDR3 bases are TGCAGCGTGGCCGGGACAGGGGGCGCGGGGAACTATGGCTACACCTTC. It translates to CSVAGTGGAGNYGYTF.

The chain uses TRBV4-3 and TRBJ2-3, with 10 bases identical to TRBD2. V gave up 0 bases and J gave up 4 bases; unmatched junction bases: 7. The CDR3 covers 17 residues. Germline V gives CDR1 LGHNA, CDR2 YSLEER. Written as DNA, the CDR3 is TGCGCCAGCAGCCAAGATAACCTAGCGGGAGTGGCAGATACGCAGTATTTT. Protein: CASSQDNLAGVADTQYF.

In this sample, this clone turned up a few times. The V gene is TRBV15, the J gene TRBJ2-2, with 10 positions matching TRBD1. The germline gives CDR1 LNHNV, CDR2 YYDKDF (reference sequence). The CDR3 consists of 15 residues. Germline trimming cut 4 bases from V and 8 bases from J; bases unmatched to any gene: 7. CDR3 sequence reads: CATSTDRGSSGELFF. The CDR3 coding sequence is TGTGCCACCAGCACGGACAGGGGGAGTAGTGGGGAGCTGTTTTTT.

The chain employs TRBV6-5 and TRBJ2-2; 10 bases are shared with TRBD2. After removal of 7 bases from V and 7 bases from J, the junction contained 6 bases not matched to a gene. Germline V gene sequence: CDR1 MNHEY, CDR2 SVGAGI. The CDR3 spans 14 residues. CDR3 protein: CASTIAGGGGELFF. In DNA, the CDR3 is TGTGCCAGCACTATAGCGGGAGGAGGCGGGGAGCTGTTTTTT.

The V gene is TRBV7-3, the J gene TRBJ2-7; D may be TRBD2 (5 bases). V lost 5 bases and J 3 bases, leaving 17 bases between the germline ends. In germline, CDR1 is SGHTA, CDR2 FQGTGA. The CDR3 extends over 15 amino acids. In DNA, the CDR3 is TGTGCCAGCAGCCCGGGGAGCGGAGGCTTCTACGAGCAGTACTTC. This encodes CASSPGSGGFYEQYF.

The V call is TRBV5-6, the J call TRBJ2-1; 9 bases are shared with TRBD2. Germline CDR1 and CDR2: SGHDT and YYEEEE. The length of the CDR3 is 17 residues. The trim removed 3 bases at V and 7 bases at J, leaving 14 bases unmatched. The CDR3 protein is CASSWGTLAGSTNEQFF. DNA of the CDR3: TGTGCCAGCAGCTGGGGAACTCTAGCGGGAAGTACGAATGAGCAGTTCTTC.

The CDR3 DNA sequence: TGTGCCAGCAGCCAAGAGGGGGCTAGCGGGGCCTACGAGCAGTACTTC. It translates to CASSQEGASGAYEQYF. V and J are TRBV4-2 and TRBJ2-7, with 9 bases identical to TRBD2. The CDR3 length is 16 residues. The germline V gene encodes CDR1 LGHNA and CDR2 YNFKEQ. V was pared by 0 bases and J by 2 bases, with 5 bases of the junction left unmatched.

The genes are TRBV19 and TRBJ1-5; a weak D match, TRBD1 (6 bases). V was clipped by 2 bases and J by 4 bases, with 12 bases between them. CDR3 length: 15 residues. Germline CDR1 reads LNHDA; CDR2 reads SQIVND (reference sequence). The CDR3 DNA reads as TGTGCCAGTAGTATATTGGGGGCGGAGAATCAGCCCCAGCATTTT. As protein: CASSILGAENQPQHF.

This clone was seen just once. CDR3 region: CASSKDGSYEQYF. DNA for the CDR3: TGTGCCAGCAGCAAAGACGGCTCCTACGAGCAGTACTTC. The chain couples TRBV21-1 to TRBJ2-7; the listed D gene, TRBD2, was not tested against the DNA. TRBV21-1 is classified as a pseudogene. CDR3 length: 13 amino acids.

CDR3 in amino acids: CASSSTGLGLGYEQYF. The CDR3 region has the DNA TGTGCCAGTAGTTCCACAGGGTTGGGTCTTGGGTACGAGCAGTACTTC. This chain connects TRBV19 to TRBJ2-7, with D possibly TRBD1 on 6 matching bases. The germline V gene encodes CDR1 LNHDA and CDR2 SQIVND (reference sequence). The V end lost 5 bases, the J end lost 4 bases, and 21 bases lay between the germline ends. The CDR3 is 16 residues long.

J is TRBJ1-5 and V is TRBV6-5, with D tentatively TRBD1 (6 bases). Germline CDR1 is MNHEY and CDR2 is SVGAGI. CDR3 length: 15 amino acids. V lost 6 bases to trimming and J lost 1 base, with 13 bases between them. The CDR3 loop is CASSLGTPSNQPQHF. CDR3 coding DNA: TGTGCCAGCAGCCTGGGGACACCGAGCAATCAGCCCCAGCATTTT.

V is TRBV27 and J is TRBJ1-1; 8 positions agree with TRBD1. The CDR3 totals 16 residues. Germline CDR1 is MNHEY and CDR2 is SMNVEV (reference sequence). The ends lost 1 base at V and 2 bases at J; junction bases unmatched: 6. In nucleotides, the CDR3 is TGTGCCAGCAGTTTATTGAACGGACAGGGCAACACTGAAGCTTTCTTT. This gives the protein CASSLLNGQGNTEAFF.